This TCR beta chain was identified during a study of T cell responses to AZD1222 COVID-19 vaccine. Study context: Pooling covered second doses at about 4 or about 12 weeks. Study-wide results and limits: Seropositive AZD1222 recipients at baseline numbered only five or six.

V was clipped by 6 bases and J by 0 bases; unmatched bases: 6. The CDR3 runs to 15 residues. Germline V gives CDR1 KGHSH, CDR2 LQKENI. Sequencing used immunoSEQ multiplex PCR; TCRdb keeps in-frame clones, though not all of them. The sample records around 89,000 clones, 80% to 90% being singletons. This clone was picked up a small number of times. The antigen is not known. This TCR was recovered from an adult in good health. This chain joins TRBV18 and TRBJ2-7; TRBD2 agrees at 9 bases. The sequencing here drew on peripheral blood, taken on day 0 of AZD1222 vaccination. The chain's CDR3 is CASSETSGVSYEQYF. The CDR3 coding sequence is TGTGCCAGCTCCGAGACTAGCGGAGTCTCCTACGAGCAGTACTTC.